This record concerns one T cell receptor beta chain sequence. Its antigen is still unknown. A clone one base away is much larger, so this may be a read error. With V trimmed by 4 bases and J by 2 bases, 3 bases remained unmatched. The CDR3 consists of 14 residues. The V gene's germline CDR1 is SGHTA and CDR2 FQGNSA. This sample stems from a study of blood T cells in healthy people across ages. Study-level findings and limits: Estimated diversity across one million T cells was deemed an underestimate.

PCR was performed a second time for 7 to 11 cycles using a sample-barcoded 5' primer and a J-beta primer mix. Every cDNA molecule bore a tag from a template-switch adaptor containing 12 random nucleotides. TCRdb recomputed calls from the 5' RACE reads with MiXCR, one row per CDR3 protein. The sample has over 950,000 distinct CDR3 sequences; around two fifths are singletons. This TCR was recovered from a man aged 18 to 30 in good health. The V and J genes are TRBV7-2 and TRBJ2-3; 7 bases are a match to TRBD2. Input material: blood. CDR3 amino acids: CASSSRDYTDTQYF. In DNA, the CDR3 is TGTGCCAGCAGCTCCCGGGACTACACAGATACGCAGTATTTT. The full variable domain, in which reference TRBV7-2 and TRBJ2-3 provide the parts outside the CDR3, is GAGVSQSPSNKVTEKGKDVELRCDPISGHTALYWYRQSLGQGLEFLIYFQGNSAPDKSGLPSDRFSAERTGGSVSTLTIQRTQQEDSAVYLCASSSRDYTDTQYFGPGTRLTVL.